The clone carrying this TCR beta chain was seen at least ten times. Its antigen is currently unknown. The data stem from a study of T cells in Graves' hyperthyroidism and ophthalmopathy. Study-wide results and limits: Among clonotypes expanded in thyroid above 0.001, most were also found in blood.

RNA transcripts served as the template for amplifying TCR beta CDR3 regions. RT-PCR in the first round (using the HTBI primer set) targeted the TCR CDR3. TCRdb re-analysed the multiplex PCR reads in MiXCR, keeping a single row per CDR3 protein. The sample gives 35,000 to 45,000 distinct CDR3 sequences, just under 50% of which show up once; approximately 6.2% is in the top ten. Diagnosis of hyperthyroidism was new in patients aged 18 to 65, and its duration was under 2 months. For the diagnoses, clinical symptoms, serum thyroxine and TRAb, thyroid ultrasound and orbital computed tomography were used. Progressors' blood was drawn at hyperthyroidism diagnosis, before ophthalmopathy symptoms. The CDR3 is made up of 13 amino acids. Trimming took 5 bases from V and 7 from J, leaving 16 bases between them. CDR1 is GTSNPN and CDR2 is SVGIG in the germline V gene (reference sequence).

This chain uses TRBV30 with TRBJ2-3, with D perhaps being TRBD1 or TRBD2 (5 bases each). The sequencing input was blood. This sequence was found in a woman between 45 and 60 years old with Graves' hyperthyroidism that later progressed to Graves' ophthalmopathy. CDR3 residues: CAWDGAPPHTQYF. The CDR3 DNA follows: TGTGCCTGGGACGGGGCGCCTCCCCATACGCAGTATTTT.